This T cell receptor beta chain was sequenced during a study of cytomegalovirus exposure and HLA in healthy donors. General study findings and limits: In a later analysis, a genetic analysis reported fewer productive-TCR N-insertions in an Asian-associated ancestry cluster than the cohort average. An assumption of roughly uniform sequencing depth across donors underlay the presence/absence analyses. Reportedly, diagnosis of cytomegalovirus status by the classifier showed high specificity and sensitivity.

Of note for this clone: Its antigen is as yet unknown.

The PCR contained 60 Vbeta and 13 Jbeta primers. The method was immunoSEQ multiplex PCR; TCRdb's version includes in-frame clones alone and lacks a portion of them. The sample holds 200,000 to 250,000 clones; 85% are singletons and the top ten take around 1.4%. The sequencing input was PBMCs. The source is a human donor in good health.

Written as DNA, the CDR3 is TGCGCCAGCAGCTTGGGAAATCTGGGCGATGAGCAGTTCTTC. Protein sequence: CASSLGNLGDEQFF. The chain links TRBV5-1 to TRBJ2-1; D is unclear. Germline V gene data show CDR1 as SGHRS and CDR2 as YFSETQ. V lost 0 bases and J 8 bases, leaving 12 bases between the germline ends. The CDR3 totals 14 residues.